This entry is about one T cell receptor beta chain. Its antigen is unidentified. The sample belongs to a study of shared clonotypes between healthy human individuals. Overall study results and limits: Naive CD4 clonotypes overlapped across several donors at about 5%.

CD45RA-negative memory and CD45RA+ naive subsets were split from the CD4+ cells. Every subset's genomic DNA went evenly onto several immunoSEQ plates. Data came from immunoSEQ multiplex PCR; TCRdb stores just in-frame clones and leaves some out. The data hold about 1 million clones, with about 75% observed a single time. The germline gives CDR1 MNHNS, CDR2 SASEGT. This CDR3 region has 16 residues. The J segment lost 4 bases and the V segment lost 4 bases, leaving 5 bases of the junction unmatched. Sequenced: memory CD4+ T cells sorted from blood. Subset specified: CD45RA-negative fraction. The clonotype comes from a man aged 18 to 29 in good health. This chain links TRBV6-1 with TRBJ2-2; 11 bases are a match to TRBD2. The CDR3 spells CASSGLAGGSTGELFF. The CDR3 DNA follows: TGTGCCAGCAGTGGTCTAGCGGGAGGATCCACCGGGGAGCTGTTTTTT.